The rows below give T cell receptor beta chains drawn from one sample of a study of blood T cells in healthy people across ages. TCRdb passed the 5' RACE reads through MiXCR, listing each CDR3 protein once. The table shows 1,300,000 or so distinct CDR3 sequences, with approximately 59% occurring only once. The sequenced material came from blood. The receptors stem from a man aged 18 to 30 in good health. Each CDR3 is given with its conserved first and last residue. The D gene is left open where the match is weak. Clone size appears in some rows only: once, few, many, or a class for an expanded clone.

-	TRBV4-3	TRBD2	TRBJ2-1	CASSQGLAGRYNEQFF	TGCGCCAGCAGCCAGGGACTAGCGGGACGTTACAATGAGCAGTTCTTC
few	TRBV7-9	-	TRBJ1-2	CASSSAHRREDYGYTF	TGTGCCAGCAGCTCCGCCCACCGCAGGGAGGACTATGGCTACACCTTC
-	TRBV5-1	TRBD2	TRBJ2-7	CASSIAGEVVRPSEQYF	TGCGCCAGCAGCATAGCGGGAGAGGTCGTTCGTCCTTCCGAGCAGTACTTC
few	TRBV6-5	-	TRBJ2-3	CASSPLRADTQYF	TGTGCCAGCAGCCCACTTAGGGCTGATACGCAGTATTTT
-	TRBV21-1	-	TRBJ2-7	CASSKVPPPRAGSFYEQYF	TGTGCCAGCAGCAAAGTCCCACCCCCTAGAGCGGGGTCCTTCTACGAGCAGTACTTC
-	TRBV27	TRBD2	TRBJ2-7	CASSPIAGRSYNEQYF	TGTGCCAGCAGTCCTATAGCGGGCCGCTCCTACAATGAGCAGTACTTC
-	TRBV7-9	TRBD2	TRBJ2-1	CASSFPTKREGGEQFF	TGTGCCAGCAGCTTCCCTACAAAGAGGGAGGGTGGTGAGCAGTTCTTC
-	TRBV20-1	-	TRBJ2-7	CSAIGATGTDEQYF	TGCAGTGCTATCGGGGCGACAGGTACCGACGAGCAGTACTTC
once	TRBV15	-	TRBJ2-7	CATSSPGTKVTYEQYF	TGTGCCACCAGCAGCCCCGGGACGAAGGTTACCTACGAGCAGTACTTC
-	TRBV6-2/TRBV6-3	-	TRBJ2-6	CASNGQPSGANVLTF	TGTGCCAGCAACGGGCAGCCGTCTGGGGCCAACGTCCTGACTTTC
few	TRBV29-1	-	TRBJ1-1	CSQRGSDTEAFF	TGCAGCCAACGAGGGTCGGACACTGAAGCTTTCTTT
-	TRBV7-2	TRBD2	TRBJ2-7	CASSAASGSYNEQYF	TGTGCCAGCAGCGCCGCTAGCGGCTCCTACAATGAGCAGTACTTC
once	TRBV5-1	TRBD1	TRBJ2-4	CARISGTGDANIQYF	TGCGCCAGAATCTCGGGGACAGGGGATGCAAACATTCAGTACTTC
few	TRBV7-9	-	TRBJ1-1	CASSPGGATEAFF	TGTGCCAGCTCCCCCGGGGGGGCAACTGAAGCTTTCTTT
-	TRBV12-3/TRBV12-4	-	TRBJ1-1	CASSPHRGGTEAFF	TGTGCCAGCAGTCCCCATAGGGGAGGTACTGAAGCTTTCTTT
-	TRBV27	TRBD2	TRBJ2-4	CASGLAGGTKNIQYF	TGTGCCAGCGGCCTAGCGGGAGGTACCAAAAACATTCAGTACTTC
few	TRBV6-2/TRBV6-3	-	TRBJ2-1	CASTRGQTGNEQFF	TGTGCCAGCACGCGAGGGCAGACGGGCAATGAGCAGTTCTTC
-	TRBV4-1	TRBD1	TRBJ2-6	CASSTTGTGFSGANVLTF	TGCGCCAGCAGCACAACCGGGACAGGGTTCTCTGGGGCCAACGTCCTGACTTTC
-	TRBV20-1	-	TRBJ2-7	CSAEEAGYEQYF	TGCAGTGCTGAAGAAGCAGGATACGAGCAGTACTTC
-	TRBV4-1	TRBD2	TRBJ2-4	CASSHPPASGGQNIQYF	TGCGCCAGCAGCCACCCACCAGCTAGCGGGGGACAAAACATTCAGTACTTC
-	TRBV10-3	TRBD1	TRBJ1-1	CAISGDRATLLMNTEAFF	TGTGCCATCAGTGGGGACAGGGCGACCTTACTTATGAACACTGAAGCTTTCTTT
-	TRBV5-6	-	TRBJ2-7	CASSWDGSEQYF	TGTGCCAGCAGCTGGGACGGCTCCGAGCAGTACTTC
-	TRBV20-1	TRBD1	TRBJ2-1	CSASSDRDEQFF	TGCAGTGCTAGCTCCGACAGGGATGAGCAGTTCTTC
-	TRBV7-9	-	TRBJ2-1	CSSSFERDEQFF	TGTTCCAGCAGCTTTGAGCGGGATGAGCAGTTCTTC
-	TRBV19	-	TRBJ2-3	CASKFEGDTQYF	TGTGCCAGTAAATTCGAAGGGGATACGCAGTATTTT
-	TRBV11-2	TRBD2	TRBJ2-3	CASSGRGTSLGGDTQYF	TGTGCCAGCAGTGGAAGGGGGACTAGCTTAGGGGGGGATACGCAGTATTTT
-	TRBV25-1	-	TRBJ1-1	CASSVSMDEAFF	TGTGCCAGCAGTGTCTCAATGGATGAAGCTTTCTTT
-	TRBV13	-	TRBJ2-5	CASSPRRGREQYF	TGTGCCAGCAGCCCCAGGAGGGGGAGAGAGCAGTACTTC
few	TRBV20-1	TRBD2	TRBJ2-4	CSARSSGRAGLPQYF	TGCAGTGCTAGGTCTAGCGGGAGGGCCGGGCTCCCTCAGTACTTC
-	TRBV27	TRBD1	TRBJ1-2	CASSFTGESGGYTF	TGTGCCAGCAGTTTTACAGGGGAGTCCGGTGGCTACACCTTC
-	TRBV20-1	TRBD2	TRBJ2-1	CSASRLAGPSSYNEQFF	TGCAGTGCTAGTAGACTAGCGGGGCCAAGCTCCTACAATGAGCAGTTCTTC
-	TRBV28	-	TRBJ2-5	CATRSQGQETQYF	TGTGCCACCCGAAGCCAGGGGCAAGAGACCCAGTACTTC
-	TRBV6-6	-	TRBJ2-1	CASSYSVGRGGDEQFF	TGTGCCAGCAGTTATTCCGTGGGAAGAGGTGGGGACGAGCAGTTCTTC
once	TRBV21-1	-	TRBJ1-2	CASSKEQGKGEGYTF	TGTGCCAGCAGCAAAGAGCAGGGCAAGGGGGAGGGCTACACCTTC
-	TRBV7-9	TRBD1	TRBJ2-7	CASSFRDSYYEQYF	TGTGCCAGCAGCTTCCGGGACAGCTACTACGAGCAGTACTTC